The sequence of this TCR beta chain was determined in a study of PD-1 blockade in classical Hodgkin lymphoma. Study-wide findings and caveats: What drove the repertoire differences, possibly disease activity or prior therapy, has not been defined. Complete responders possessed baseline diversity comparable to newly diagnosed patients. It was CD4+ TCR diversity, not CD8+, that rose significantly by C4D1. When set against healthy donors, newly diagnosed patients were reported to show lower baseline TCR diversity.

Points on this clone: Its antigen is currently unknown.

Germline V gene data show CDR1 as PRHDT and CDR2 as FYEKMQ (reference sequence). Trimming took 0 bases from V and 3 from J; bases not matched to a gene: 8. The CDR3 loop spans 16 amino acids. Stated time point: cycle 4 day 1 (C4D1), after 6 weeks of nivolumab. Exposure to brentuximab vedotin varied, and each patient had relapsed following autologous stem cell transplantation. The authors purified CD4+ T cells from thawed PBMCs by magnetic negative selection. Clones were sequenced by immunoSEQ multiplex PCR, and TCRdb holds only the in-frame ones, with some missing. The sample shows 30,000 to 35,000 clones, around 84% of them seen only once.

The sample here was CD4+ T cells from blood, taken before the fourth cycle of nivolumab. The chain recombines TRBV13 with TRBJ2-7; TRBD2 matches 7 bases. This TCR came from a human donor with classical Hodgkin lymphoma. CDR3 loop: CASSLGWGGGSYEQYF. The CDR3 nucleotides read TGTGCCAGCAGCTTAGGCTGGGGGGGTGGCAGCTACGAGCAGTACTTC.